Shown below are 23 T cell receptor beta chains from a single sample sequenced in a study of blood T cell repertoires in COVID-19. Profiled with immunoSEQ multiplex PCR; TCRdb holds only in-frame clones, not every one. The data show tens of thousands of clones, roughly 90% seen once. Source material: peripheral blood. The source is a human donor in a cohort sampled during active COVID-19.

This chain joins TRBV18 and TRBJ1-1; D might be TRBD1 (6 bases). V dropped 6 bases and J dropped 6 bases, with 14 bases sitting between them. CDR1 and CDR2 from the germline V gene are KGHSH and LQKENI. CDR3 length equals 13 residues. As DNA, the CDR3 is TGTGCCAGCTCGCCCCAGGGGATCCCTGAAGCTTTCTTT. It yields the protein CASSPQGIPEAFF.

This sequence joins TRBV30 and TRBJ2-2, with TRBD1 as a possible D gene (6 bases). Trimming took 8 bases from V and 0 from J, leaving 10 bases between them. CDR1 and CDR2 (germline): GTSNPN, SVGIG (reference sequence). The CDR3 has 13 amino acids. CDR3 in amino acids: CAGGQTNTGELFF. The CDR3 nucleotides are TGTGCCGGGGGCCAGACGAACACCGGGGAGCTGTTTTTT.

V gene TRBV28 combines with J gene TRBJ2-1; 8 bases align to TRBD2. Germline V gives CDR1 MDHEN, CDR2 SYDVKM. The CDR3 is 16 residues long. The J segment lost 4 bases and the V segment lost 5 bases, leaving 10 bases of the junction unmatched. The chain's CDR3 is CASSPGGVSGYNEQFF. The CDR3 coding sequence is TGTGCCAGCAGTCCCGGGGGGGTTAGCGGATACAATGAGCAGTTCTTC.

This chain links TRBV7-2 with TRBJ2-7; maybe TRBD2 (5 bases). CDR1 and CDR2 from the germline V gene are SGHTA and FQGNSA. Trimming removed 1 base at V and 1 base at J, with 8 bases between. There are 14 residues in the CDR3. CDR3 amino acids: CASSLVRGSYEQYF. DNA of the CDR3: TGTGCCAGCAGCTTAGTTCGGGGATCCTACGAGCAGTACTTC.

This clone was picked up one time. The V call is TRBV9, the J call TRBJ1-2, with TRBD1 as a possible D gene (6 bases). Germline lookup yields CDR1 SGDLS and CDR2 YYNGEE. V gave up 0 bases and J gave up 4 bases, with 10 bases separating them. The CDR3 spans 14 residues. This chain's CDR3 is CASSVGTAIYGYTF. The CDR3 nucleotides are TGTGCCAGCAGCGTAGGGACAGCAATCTATGGCTACACCTTC. The full variable domain, with the rest looked up from reference TRBV9 and TRBJ1-2, is DSGVTQTPKHLITATGQRVTLRCSPRSGDLSVYWYQQSLDQGLQFLIQYYNGEERAKGNILERFSAQQFPDLHSELNLSSLELGDSALYFCASSVGTAIYGYTFGSGTRLTVV.

This chain joins TRBV25-1 and TRBJ2-3; TRBD1 aligns across 9 bases. The length of the CDR3 is 18 residues. V shed 3 bases, J shed 0 bases, and the junction held 10 bases outside the gene matches. The germline V gene encodes CDR1 MGHDK and CDR2 SYGVNS. The CDR3 region is CASSDVGTGTYSTDTQYF. CDR3 nucleotide sequence: TGTGCCAGCAGTGATGTAGGGACAGGGACCTATAGCACAGATACGCAGTATTTT.

The CDR3 DNA sequence: TGTGCCACCCTAAGCCCCTTTTCCTCTGGGGCCAACGTCCTGACTTTC. Its protein is CATLSPFSSGANVLTF. The chain is built from TRBV27 and TRBJ2-6; D is uncertain. Germline CDR1 is MNHEY and CDR2 is SMNVEV (reference sequence). V lost 10 bases and J lost 0, with 16 bases in between. The length of the CDR3 is 16 residues.

The chain uses TRBV11-2 and TRBJ1-1; 9 bases are a match to TRBD1. The trim removed 3 bases at V and 1 base at J, leaving 9 bases unmatched. Germline CDR1 reads SGHAT; CDR2 reads FQNNGV. The CDR3 extends over 17 amino acids. CDR3 bases: TGTGCCAGCAGCTTCCACCGGGACAGGGAACCGAACACTGAAGCTTTCTTT. It codes for CASSFHRDREPNTEAFF.

The rearrangement joins TRBV15 to TRBJ1-3; D uncertain. The CDR3 sequence is 13 residues long. V was clipped by 0 bases and J by 10 bases, with 10 bases between them. CDR1 LNHNV and CDR2 YYDKDF come from the germline V gene (reference sequence). The CDR3: CATSRDGVDTIYF. DNA for the CDR3: TGTGCCACCAGCAGAGATGGAGTCGATACCATATATTTT.

A single count supports this clone. In DNA form, the CDR3 reads TGTGCCAGCAGCCAAGACAGGAACTATGGCTACACCTTC. Amino acids: CASSQDRNYGYTF. This chain uses TRBV3-1 (or the pseudogene TRBV3-2) with TRBJ1-2; D is unresolved. Deletions cut 0 bases from V and 2 bases from J, with 4 bases between. CDR1 is LGHDT, CDR2 YNNKEL, per germline (reference sequence). This CDR3 spans 13 amino acids.

The count of this clone is one. The chain joins TRBV11-2 to TRBJ2-2; maybe TRBD2 (7 bases). The CDR3 sequence is 16 residues long. Trimming pared 3 bases from V and 4 bases from J, leaving 15 bases between. Germline CDR1 reads SGHAT; CDR2 reads FQNNGV. Here the CDR3 DNA reads TGTGCCAGCAGCTTGAGGGGGGGGGCTGGCACCGGGGAGCTGTTTTTT. This gives the protein CASSLRGGAGTGELFF.

The chain recombines TRBV29-1 with TRBJ2-1; 13 nucleotides align to TRBD2. The CDR3 covers 18 residues. Germline loops: CDR1 SQVTM, CDR2 ANQGSEA. Trimming took 7 bases from V and 2 from J; bases not matched to a gene: 14. CDR3 nucleotide sequence: TGCAGCGCCCTCGGACTAGCGGGGGCCCGAGGACCCTACAATGAGCAGTTCTTC. As protein: CSALGLAGARGPYNEQFF.

The V and J genes are TRBV6-5 and TRBJ1-2; possible D gene TRBD1, 6 bases. This CDR3 comprises 14 residues. The germline gives CDR1 MNHEY, CDR2 SVGAGI. V was cut by 2 bases and J by 1 base, with 8 bases left in between. The DNA of the CDR3 is TGTGCCAGCAGTTACGGGGGCATTAACTATGGCTACACCTTC. Its protein product is CASSYGGINYGYTF.

This clone was recorded a few times. This rearrangement joins TRBV4-1 to TRBJ2-2; tentatively, D is TRBD2 (5 bases). From germline, CDR1 is MGHRA and CDR2 YSYEKL. V dropped 4 bases and J dropped 4 bases, with 7 bases sitting between them. CDR3 size: 13 residues. This chain's CDR3 is CASSLGLTGELFF. CDR3 bases: TGCGCCAGCAGCCTTGGACTCACCGGGGAGCTGTTTTTT.

This chain uses TRBV15 with TRBJ2-5, with 7 bases matching TRBD1. The CDR3 is made up of 15 amino acids. The germline gives CDR1 LNHNV, CDR2 YYDKDF (reference sequence). V trimming: 4 bases; J trimming: 4 bases; junction bases outside the gene matches: 9. The CDR3 bases are TGTGCCACCAGCATCTCCGACAGGGCTGGAGAGACCCAGTACTTC. The encoded protein is CATSISDRAGETQYF. Full variable domain (outside the CDR3, taken from reference TRBV15 and TRBJ2-5): DAMVIQNPRYQVTQFGKPVTLSCSQTLNHNVMYWYQQKSSQAPKLLFHYYDKDFNNEADTPDNFQSRRPNTSFCFLDIRSPGLGDTAMYLCATSISDRAGETQYFGPGTRLLVL.

The rearrangement links TRBV6-5 to TRBJ2-3; TRBD1 aligns across 9 bases. Trimming at V came to 0 bases and at J to 5 bases, leaving 3 bases not matched to a gene. The germline gives CDR1 MNHEY, CDR2 SVGAGI. The CDR3 is 15 residues long. The CDR3 sequence is CASSYSQGAGDTQYF. The CDR3 DNA is TGTGCCAGCAGTTACTCACAGGGGGCAGGAGATACGCAGTATTTT.

The gene calls are TRBV4-3 and TRBJ2-7, with TRBD2 matching over 11 bases. This CDR3 has 15 amino acids. Germline CDR1 reads LGHNA; CDR2 reads YSLEER. J lost 7 bases, V lost 2 bases, and 7 bases had no gene match. The CDR3 here is CASSQRLAGGQEQYF. The CDR3 DNA is TGCGCCAGCAGCCAACGTTTAGCGGGAGGGCAGGAGCAGTACTTC.

J is TRBJ2-1 and V is TRBV5-6; TRBD1 agrees at 11 bases. CDR1 and CDR2 (germline): SGHDT, YYEEEE. This CDR3 has 15 residues. V was clipped by 4 bases and J by 10 bases; unmatched bases: 10. CDR3 bases: TGTGCCAGCAGCCTCCCGGGACAGGGGGTCTGGGAGCAGTTCTTC. Protein product: CASSLPGQGVWEQFF. Full variable domain (outside the CDR3, taken from reference TRBV5-6 and TRBJ2-1): DAGVTQSPTHLIKTRGQQVTLRCSPKSGHDTVSWYQQALGQGPQFIFQYYEEEERQRGNFPDRFSGHQFPNYSSELNVNALLLGDSALYLCASSLPGQGVWEQFFGPGTRLTVL.

This rearrangement joins TRBV7-9 to TRBJ2-1; tentatively, D is TRBD1 (6 bases). CDR1 and CDR2 (germline): SEHNR, FQNEAQ (reference sequence). The V gene lost 5 bases and the J gene lost 9 bases, with 14 bases spanning the gap. The CDR3 spans 13 residues. CDR3 coding DNA: TGTGCCAGCAGCCAGGGGTTCCGGGTTGAGCAGTTCTTC. Translated: CASSQGFRVEQFF.

The sample holds one count of this clone. The chain recombines TRBV6-5 with TRBJ2-1; 11 bases fit TRBD1. From germline, CDR1 is MNHEY and CDR2 SVGAGI. The CDR3 contains 14 residues. Unmatched junction bases numbered 9, after V lost 7 bases and J lost 10 bases. Written as DNA, the CDR3 is TGTGCCAGCATCCTCGGACAGGGGGCTGGGGAGCAGTTCTTC. Translated, it gives CASILGQGAGEQFF.

This clone was observed once. The CDR3 bases are TGTGCCAGCAGTCGGGGGGGAATTTGGCCCCAGCATTTT. It yields the protein CASSRGGIWPQHF. The chain joins TRBV6-5 to TRBJ1-5; TRBD1 might be the D (5 bases). The CDR3 extends over 13 amino acids. Looked up from germline, CDR1 is MNHEY and CDR2 is SVGAGI. Trimming left V 5 bases short and J 9 bases short, with 14 bases between.

This chain joins TRBV6-2 or TRBV6-3 and TRBJ2-1; 12 nucleotides align to TRBD2. V shed 4 bases and J 5 bases; nucleotides not matched to a gene: 12. CDR3 length equals 18 residues. Germline CDR1 and CDR2: MNHEY and SVGEGT. The CDR3 bases are TGTGCCAGCAGTTTCCCCCAGCTAGCGGGAGGGCCGGACAATGAGCAGTTCTTC. This gives the protein CASSFPQLAGGPDNEQFF.

The V gene is TRBV13, the J gene TRBJ2-7; 9 bases are a match to TRBD1. CDR1 is PRHDT and CDR2 is FYEKMQ in the germline V gene (reference sequence). V gave up 6 bases and J gave up 5 bases; unmatched junction bases: 8. The CDR3 loop spans 14 amino acids. DNA of the CDR3: TGTGCCAGCAGGTCGGGGGACAGGGCCGACGAGCAGTACTTC. It specifies CASRSGDRADEQYF.